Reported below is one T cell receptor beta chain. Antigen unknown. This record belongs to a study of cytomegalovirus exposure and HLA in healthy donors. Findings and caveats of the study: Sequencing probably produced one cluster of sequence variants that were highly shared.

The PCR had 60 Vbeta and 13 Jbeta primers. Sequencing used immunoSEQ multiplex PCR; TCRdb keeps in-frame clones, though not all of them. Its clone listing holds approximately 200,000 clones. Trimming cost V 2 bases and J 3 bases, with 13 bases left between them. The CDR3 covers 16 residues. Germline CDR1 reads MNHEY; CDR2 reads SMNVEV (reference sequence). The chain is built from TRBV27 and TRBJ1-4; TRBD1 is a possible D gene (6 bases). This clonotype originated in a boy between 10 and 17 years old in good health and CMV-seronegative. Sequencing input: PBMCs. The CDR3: CASSLNRVLPNEKLFF. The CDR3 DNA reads TGTGCCAGCAGTTTAAACAGGGTCCTTCCTAATGAAAAACTGTTTTTT.